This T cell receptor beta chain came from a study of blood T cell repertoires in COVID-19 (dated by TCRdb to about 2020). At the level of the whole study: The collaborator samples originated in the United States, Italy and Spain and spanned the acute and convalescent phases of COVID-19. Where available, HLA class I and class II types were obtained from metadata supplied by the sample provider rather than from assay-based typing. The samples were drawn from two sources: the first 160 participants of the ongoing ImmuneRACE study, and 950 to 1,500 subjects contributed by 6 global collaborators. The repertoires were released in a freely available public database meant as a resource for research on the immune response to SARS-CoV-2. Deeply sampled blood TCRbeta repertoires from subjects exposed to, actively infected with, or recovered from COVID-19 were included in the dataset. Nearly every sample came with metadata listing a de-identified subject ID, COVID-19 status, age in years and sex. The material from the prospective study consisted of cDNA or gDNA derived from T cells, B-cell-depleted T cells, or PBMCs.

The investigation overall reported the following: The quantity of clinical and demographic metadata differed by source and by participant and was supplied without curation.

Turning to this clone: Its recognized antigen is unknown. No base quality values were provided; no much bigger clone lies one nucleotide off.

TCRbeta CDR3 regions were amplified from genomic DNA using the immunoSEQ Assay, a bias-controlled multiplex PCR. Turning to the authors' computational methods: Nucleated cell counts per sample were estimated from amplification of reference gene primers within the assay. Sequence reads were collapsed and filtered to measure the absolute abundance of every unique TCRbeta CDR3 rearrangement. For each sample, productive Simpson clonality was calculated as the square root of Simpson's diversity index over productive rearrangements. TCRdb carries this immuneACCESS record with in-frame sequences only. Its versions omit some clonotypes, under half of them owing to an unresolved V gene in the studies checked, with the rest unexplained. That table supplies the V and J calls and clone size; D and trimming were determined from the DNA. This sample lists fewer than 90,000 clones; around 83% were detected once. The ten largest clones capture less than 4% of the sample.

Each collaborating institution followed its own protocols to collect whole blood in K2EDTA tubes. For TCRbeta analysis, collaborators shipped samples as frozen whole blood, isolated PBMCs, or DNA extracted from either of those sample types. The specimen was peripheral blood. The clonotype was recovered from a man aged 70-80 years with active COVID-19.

The CDR3 region reads CASSLAGEFNEKLFF. The DNA reads as follows: TGTGCCAGCAGCTTAGCCGGGGAGTTTAATGAAAAACTGTTTTTT. The V gene is TRBV7-6 and the J gene is TRBJ1-4, with no confidently assigned D gene. Deletion took 0 bases off V and 4 bases off J, with a span of 9 bases between the germline ends. CDR1 and CDR2, looked up from the germline V gene, are SGHVS and FNYEAQ. The CDR3, from cysteine to phenylalanine, totals 15 residues. Only the CDR3 portion is preserved as DNA: 45 bases, with reading frame beginning at the first base. With the rest looked up from the reference TRBV7-6 and TRBJ1-4 genes rather than sequenced, the full variable domain is GAGVSQSPRYKVTKRGQDVALRCDPISGHVSLYWYRQALGQGPEFLTYFNYEAQQDKSGLPNDRFSAERPEGSISTLTIQRTEQRDSAMYRCASSLAGEFNEKLFFGSGTQLSVL.